The next 10 T cell receptor beta chains were all read from a single sample in a study of Graves' ophthalmopathy and Graves' hyperthyroidism. RNA transcripts were the template, and TCR beta CDR3 regions were amplified from them. An initial RT-PCR round employing HTBI primers preceded a second-round multiplex PCR. TCRdb fed the multiplex PCR reads into MiXCR, producing one record per CDR3 protein. The table includes 240,000 or so distinct CDR3 sequences, around 50% detected once. Material: peripheral blood. The receptors were sampled from an adult man with Graves' ophthalmopathy.

This chain joins TRBV20-1 and TRBJ1-5; 7 bases agree with TRBD1. Germline V gives CDR1 DFQATT, CDR2 SNEGSKA (reference sequence). V lost 6 bases to trimming and J lost 2 bases; unmatched junction nucleotides: 7. The CDR3 length is 14 residues. For the CDR3, the DNA is TGCAGTGCGCAACAGGGGAGTGGCAATCAGCCCCAGCATTTT. Amino acids: CSAQQGSGNQPQHF.

The table lists this clonotype with a count of one. At one boundary the junction diverges from the germline segment, which might be a read error. This rearrangement joins TRBV20-1 to TRBJ2-7, with 8 nucleotides matching TRBD1. CDR1 is DFQATT and CDR2 is SNEGSKA in the germline V gene (reference sequence). The CDR3 has 13 amino acids. The CDR3 DNA is TGCAGTGCAGACGAAGTGGGACAGGATGATGAGCAGTTC. Protein: CSADEVGQDDEQF.

The chain is built from TRBV5-1 and TRBJ2-6; possible D gene TRBD1, 5 bases. This CDR3 is 17 amino acids long. The V end was cut by 4 bases, the J end by 4 bases, with 18 bases between. Germline CDR1 is SGHRS and CDR2 is YFSETQ. CDR3: CASSGQGSNTGANVLTF. As DNA, the CDR3 is TGCGCCAGCAGCGGTCAGGGTTCGAACACCGGGGCCAACGTCCTGACTTTC.

Note on this clonotype: Compared with germline, one end of the junction differs, possibly owing to a read error. The gene calls are TRBV2 and TRBJ2-2, with a tentative D call TRBD2 (5 bases). The germline V gene has CDR1 SNHLY and CDR2 FYNNEI. The CDR3 is 16 amino acids. This chain's CDR3 is CASSERSGWRTGELSW. CDR3 DNA: TGTGCCAGCAGTGAACGTTCGGGGTGGAGGACCGGGGAGCTGTCTTGG.

This clonotype was seen just once. The gene calls are TRBV19 and TRBJ1-1; D might be TRBD1 (5 bases). Germline assignment: CDR1 LNHDA and CDR2 SQIVND (reference sequence). The CDR3 sequence is 14 residues long. V was trimmed by 3 bases and J by 8 bases, leaving 16 bases between them. The DNA of the CDR3 is TGTGCCAGTAGTATGGTGGGGCAGGAGGGGGAAGCTTTCTTT. This translates into CASSMVGQEGEAFF.

The rearrangement links TRBV28 to TRBJ2-7; D perhaps matches TRBD1 (6 bases). Germline CDR1 MDHEN, CDR2 SYDVKM. This CDR3 is 12 amino acids long. Trimming cost V 6 bases and J 5 bases, with 11 bases left between them. The CDR3 DNA follows: TGTGCCAGCAGGACGCACAGGGACGAGCAGTACTTC. This codes for CASRTHRDEQYF.

The gene calls are TRBV6-6 and TRBJ1-2; D gene ambiguous. V was cut by 5 bases and J by 7 bases, with 14 bases left in between. This CDR3 spans 13 amino acids. Per the germline V gene, CDR1 is MNHNY and CDR2 is SVGAGI (reference sequence). For the CDR3, the DNA is TGTGCCAGCAGTGAAGTTAAGGCGAGTGGCTACACCTTC. Translation: CASSEVKASGYTF.

The chain joins TRBV29-1 to TRBJ2-5, with D tentatively TRBD1 or TRBD2 (5 bases each). CDR1 is SQVTM, CDR2 ANQGSEA, per germline. Trimming took off 4 bases at V and 1 base at J, with 7 bases between the two ends. This CDR3 is built from 12 residues. In DNA, the CDR3 is TGCAGCGTTGGGGGGACCCAAGAGACCCAGTACTTC. Residues: CSVGGTQETQYF.

This clonotype was counted a few times. The chain recombines TRBV20-1 with TRBJ1-1; tentative D call: TRBD1 (5 bases). This CDR3 is 16 amino acids long. Germline assignment: CDR1 DFQATT and CDR2 SNEGSKA (reference sequence). Trimming left V 0 bases short and J 0 bases short, with 14 bases between. The CDR3 reads CSARDPRTSMNTEAFF. For the CDR3, the DNA is TGCAGTGCTAGAGACCCCCGGACATCTATGAACACTGAAGCTTTCTTT.

The rearrangement joins TRBV7-3 to TRBJ2-5; D call uncertain. The length of the CDR3 is 13 residues. Trimming took off 4 bases at V and 2 bases at J, with 8 bases between the two ends. Looked up from germline, CDR1 is SGHTA and CDR2 is FQGTGA. Written as DNA, the CDR3 is TGTGCCAGCAGCTCCGGAAATCAAGAGACCCAGTACTTC. Translation gives CASSSGNQETQYF.